A single sample is the source of the 21 T cell receptor beta chains below, sequenced in a study of shared clonotypes between healthy human individuals. Generated by immunoSEQ multiplex PCR, the TCRdb table keeps only in-frame clones and is missing some. In the table there are around 600,000 clones, more than 95% of which are singletons. The sample taken for sequencing was naive CD4+ T cells sorted from blood. Indicated subset: CD45RA+ positively selected. The receptors originated from a young woman in good health.

This clone was picked up one time. CDR3 DNA sequence: TGTGCCAGCTCACCCACAGGGACCCCTACGAAGCAGTACTTC. Translation: CASSPTGTPTKQYF. The chain recombines TRBV18 with TRBJ2-7; perhaps TRBD1 as D (6 bases). This CDR3 is built from 14 residues. Germline values: CDR1 KGHSH, CDR2 LQKENI. Trimming took 3 bases from V and 8 from J, leaving 17 bases between them. The full variable domain, in which reference TRBV18 and TRBJ2-7 provide the parts outside the CDR3, is NAGVMQNPRHLVRRRGQEARLRCSPMKGHSHVYWYRQLPEEGLKFMVYLQKENIIDESGMPKERFSAEFPKEGPSILRIQQVVRGDSAAYFCASSPTGTPTKQYFGPGTRLTVT.

V gene TRBV27 combines with J gene TRBJ2-7; either TRBD1 or TRBD2 may supply D (5 bases each). V was cut by 11 bases and J by 4 bases, with 24 bases left in between. The CDR3 is made up of 15 amino acids. The germline V gene has CDR1 MNHEY and CDR2 SMNVEV (reference sequence). The CDR3: CASSRVRGGKYEQYF. CDR3 in DNA: TGTGCCTCCTCACGGGTGAGGGGCGGCAAGTACGAGCAGTACTTC.

This clone was seen once. The chain uses TRBV25-1 and TRBJ1-2; D is possibly TRBD1 (5 bases). Trimming took off 3 bases at V and 3 bases at J, with 11 bases between the two ends. CDR1 and CDR2 from the germline V gene are MGHDK and SYGVNS. This CDR3 is built from 14 residues. The CDR3 loop is CASSDLTADYGYTF. Here the CDR3 DNA reads TGTGCCAGCAGTGACCTGACAGCCGACTATGGCTACACCTTC.

The sample holds one count of this clone. The gene calls are TRBV10-1 and TRBJ2-7; D assignment may be TRBD1 or TRBD2 (6 bases each). V gave up 6 bases and J gave up 4 bases, with 16 bases separating them. Germline assignment: CDR1 WNHNN and CDR2 SYGVQD (reference sequence). This CDR3 is built from 14 residues. In DNA form, the CDR3 reads TGCGCCAGCAGCGGCGGGACACCCTTTTACGAGCAGTACTTC. Amino acid sequence: CASSGGTPFYEQYF.

V and J are TRBV28 and TRBJ2-7; D is ambiguous. Trimming shortened V by 5 bases and J by 0 bases, and 14 bases separated the two germline ends. Germline loops: CDR1 MDHEN, CDR2 SYDVKM. The CDR3 spans 15 residues. CDR3 loop: CASSPPGHGSYEQYF. CDR3 DNA sequence: TGTGCCAGCAGTCCCCCTGGCCATGGCTCCTACGAGCAGTACTTC.

V usage is TRBV7-9 and J usage is TRBJ2-3, with unresolved D. The CDR3 is 14 residues long. Trimming cost V 0 bases and J 1 base, with 5 bases left between them. CDR1 is SEHNR and CDR2 is FQNEAQ in the germline V gene (reference sequence). The CDR3 sequence is CASSLAVRTDTQYF. The CDR3 nucleotides are TGTGCCAGCAGCTTAGCCGTTCGCACAGATACGCAGTATTTT.

The genes are TRBV5-1 and TRBJ1-6; 7 bases are a match to TRBD1. With 3 bases clipped from V and 16 bases from J, the junction kept 13 bases outside the gene matches. Germline CDR1 SGHRS, CDR2 YFSETQ. The CDR3 has 14 amino acids. Here the CDR3 reads CASSSTDREALLHF. CDR3 nucleotide sequence: TGCGCCAGCAGCTCTACCGACAGGGAGGCTCTTCTCCACTTT.

This rearrangement joins TRBV28 to TRBJ1-1; tentatively, D is TRBD1 (6 bases). Deletions cut 6 bases from V and 0 bases from J, with 14 bases between. The CDR3 runs to 15 residues. Germline CDR1 MDHEN, CDR2 SYDVKM. CDR3 loop: CASRGHRKMNTEAFF. The CDR3 DNA follows: TGTGCCAGCAGGGGACATCGAAAAATGAACACTGAAGCTTTCTTT.

The chain uses TRBV28 and TRBJ1-5, with D possibly matching TRBD1 (6 bases). There are 14 residues in the CDR3. Germline lookup yields CDR1 MDHEN and CDR2 SYDVKM. V lost 4 bases and J 5 bases, leaving 12 bases between the germline ends. CDR3 sequence reads: CASSSPTGHQPQHF. CDR3 sequence (DNA): TGTGCCAGCAGTTCTCCAACAGGGCATCAGCCCCAGCATTTT.

The V call is TRBV10-1, the J call TRBJ2-5, with D possibly TRBD1 on 6 matching bases. This CDR3 has 14 residues. Trimming cost V 0 bases and J 5 bases, with 10 bases left between them. The V gene's germline CDR1 is WNHNN and CDR2 SYGVQD (reference sequence). CDR3: CASSESNRAETQYF. CDR3 DNA: TGCGCCAGCAGTGAGTCGAACAGGGCCGAGACCCAGTACTTC.

The V call is TRBV5-1, the J call TRBJ1-2; D remains unclear. The CDR3 sequence is 15 residues long. V was cut by 4 bases and J by 8 bases, with 21 bases left in between. The germline CDR1 and CDR2 sequences are SGHRS and YFSETQ. CDR3 nucleotides: TGCGCCAGCAGCCCAGACGGTGAGGCGACGAGAGGCTACACCTTC. Encoded protein: CASSPDGEATRGYTF.

V and J are TRBV10-3 and TRBJ1-5; possibly TRBD1 for D (5 bases). From germline, CDR1 is ENHRY and CDR2 SYGVKD. The length of the CDR3 is 13 residues. V gave up 3 bases and J gave up 3 bases, with 6 bases separating them. CDR3 sequence reads: CAISDRDNQPQHF. The CDR3 region has the DNA TGTGCCATCAGTGACAGGGACAATCAGCCCCAGCATTTT.

The CDR3 region is CAISDGLREVVDTQYF. CDR3 sequence (DNA): TGTGCCATCAGTGACGGTTTGAGGGAGGTAGTAGATACGCAGTATTTT. The rearrangement joins TRBV10-3 to TRBJ2-3; tentatively, D is TRBD2 (6 bases). The ends were cut back, 3 bases at V and 5 bases at J, with 18 bases in the middle. CDR3 length: 16 amino acids. Germline CDR1 reads ENHRY; CDR2 reads SYGVKD.

In the case of this clone: The sample holds other DNA sequences that translate to the same CDR3. The chain recombines TRBV5-1 with TRBJ2-1, with D possibly TRBD1 on 6 matching bases. The germline gives CDR1 SGHRS, CDR2 YFSETQ. Trimming left V 4 bases short and J 1 base short, with 9 bases between. The CDR3 totals 14 residues. Written as DNA, the CDR3 is TGCGCCAGCAGCCATGGACAGTCCTACAATGAGCAGTTCTTC. As protein: CASSHGQSYNEQFF.

The table lists this clone with a count of one. The identical CDR3 is also encoded by other nucleotide sequences in the sample. The J gene is TRBJ2-2, the V gene TRBV5-1; the D gene is possibly TRBD2 (5 bases). The V and J ends lost 0 bases and 5 bases respectively, with 8 bases between them. The CDR3 is made up of 14 amino acids. Germline CDR1 SGHRS, CDR2 YFSETQ. This CDR3 is CASSLVSGTGELFF. CDR3 sequence (DNA): TGCGCCAGCAGCTTGGTCTCGGGGACCGGGGAGCTGTTTTTT.

CDR3 region: CASSLSGGSNYEQYF. The DNA of the CDR3 is TGCGCCAGCAGCCTATCGGGAGGATCAAACTACGAGCAGTACTTC. This chain connects TRBV5-1 to TRBJ2-7, with 7 bases identical to TRBD2. V trimming: 4 bases; J trimming: 3 bases; junction bases outside the gene matches: 10. CDR1 SGHRS and CDR2 YFSETQ come from the germline V gene. The CDR3 is 15 residues long.

V and J are TRBV9 and TRBJ2-6; D possibly corresponds to TRBD2 (6 bases). The CDR3 consists of 16 residues. The ends were cut back, 0 bases at V and 1 base at J, with 8 bases in the middle. Germline V gene sequence: CDR1 SGDLS, CDR2 YYNGEE. The CDR3 protein is CASSVGEDSGANVLTF. The CDR3 nucleotides are TGTGCCAGCAGCGTAGGGGAGGATTCTGGGGCCAACGTCCTGACTTTC. The full variable domain, completed using reference TRBV9 and TRBJ2-6, is DSGVTQTPKHLITATGQRVTLRCSPRSGDLSVYWYQQSLDQGLQFLIQYYNGEERAKGNILERFSAQQFPDLHSELNLSSLELGDSALYFCASSVGEDSGANVLTFGAGSRLTVL.

V is TRBV27 and J is TRBJ1-4; 9 bases agree with TRBD1. Germline CDR1 and CDR2: MNHEY and SMNVEV (reference sequence). The CDR3 runs to 14 residues. V was pared by 6 bases and J by 7 bases, with 6 bases of the junction left unmatched. The chain's CDR3 is CASSRTGVGEKLFF. CDR3 coding DNA: TGTGCCAGCAGCCGGACAGGGGTTGGTGAAAAACTGTTTTTT. Combining the CDR3 with reference TRBV27 and TRBJ1-4 gives the whole variable domain EAQVTQNPRYLITVTGKKLTVTCSQNMNHEYMSWYRQDPGLGLRQIYYSMNVEVTDKGDVPEGYKVSRKEKRNFPLILESPSPNQTSLYFCASSRTGVGEKLFFGSGTQLSVL.

V is TRBV10-3 and J is TRBJ1-5; the D gene is possibly TRBD1 (5 bases). V gave up 2 bases and J gave up 6 bases, with 11 bases separating them. The CDR3 has 14 residues. In germline, CDR1 is ENHRY, CDR2 SYGVKD. The CDR3: CAISEGGWGQPQHF. CDR3 bases: TGTGCCATCAGTGAGGGGGGATGGGGTCAGCCCCAGCATTTT.

The chain combines TRBV6-5 with TRBJ1-3, with a possible D match to TRBD1 (6 bases). Trimming shortened V by 5 bases and J by 13 bases, and 21 bases separated the two germline ends. The CDR3 runs to 14 residues. Germline V CDR1 and CDR2: MNHEY, SVGAGI. CDR3 sequence: CASSPGTFSVLIYF. Written as DNA, the CDR3 is TGTGCCAGCAGTCCAGGGACATTCAGTGTCCTAATATATTTT.

This chain joins TRBV18 and TRBJ1-2; D may be TRBD1 (6 bases). The CDR3 is 13 residues long. V lost 5 bases, J lost 2 bases, and 9 bases lay in between. Germline V gene data show CDR1 as KGHSH and CDR2 as LQKENI. The CDR3 region is CASSVQGNYGYTF. The CDR3 DNA follows: TGTGCCAGCTCAGTACAGGGCAACTATGGCTACACCTTC.